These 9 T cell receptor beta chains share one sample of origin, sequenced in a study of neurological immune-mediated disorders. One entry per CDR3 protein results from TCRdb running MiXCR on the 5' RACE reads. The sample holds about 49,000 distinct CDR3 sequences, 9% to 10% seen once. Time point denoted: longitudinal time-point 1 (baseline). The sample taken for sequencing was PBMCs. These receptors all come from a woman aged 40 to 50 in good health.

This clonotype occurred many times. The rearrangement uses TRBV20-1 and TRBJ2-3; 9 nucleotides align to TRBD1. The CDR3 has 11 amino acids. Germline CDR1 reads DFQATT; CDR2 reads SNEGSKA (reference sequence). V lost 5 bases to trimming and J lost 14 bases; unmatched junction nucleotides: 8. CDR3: CSAVPGQGLYF. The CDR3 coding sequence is TGCAGTGCTGTACCGGGACAGGGTTTGTATTTT.

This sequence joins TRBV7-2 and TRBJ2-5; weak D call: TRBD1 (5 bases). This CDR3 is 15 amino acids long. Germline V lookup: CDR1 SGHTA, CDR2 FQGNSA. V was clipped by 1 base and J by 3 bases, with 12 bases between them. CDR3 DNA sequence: TGTGCCAGCAGCTTAGTGATCGCGACAGAAGAGACCCAGTACTTC. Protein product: CASSLVIATEETQYF.

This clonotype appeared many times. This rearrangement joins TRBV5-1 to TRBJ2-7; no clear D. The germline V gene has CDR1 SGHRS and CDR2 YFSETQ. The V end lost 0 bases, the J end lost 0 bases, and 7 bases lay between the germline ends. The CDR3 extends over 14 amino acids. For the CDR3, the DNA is TGCGCCAGCAGCTTGGATGGGTTCTCCTACGAGCAGTACTTC. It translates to CASSLDGFSYEQYF.

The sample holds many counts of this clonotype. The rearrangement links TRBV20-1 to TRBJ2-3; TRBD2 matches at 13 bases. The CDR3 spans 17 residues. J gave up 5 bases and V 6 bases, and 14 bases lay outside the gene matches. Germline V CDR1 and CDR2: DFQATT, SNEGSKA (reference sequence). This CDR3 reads CSATRLAGGPRGDTQYF. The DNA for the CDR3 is TGCAGTGCCACCCGACTAGCGGGGGGCCCGCGTGGAGATACGCAGTATTTT.

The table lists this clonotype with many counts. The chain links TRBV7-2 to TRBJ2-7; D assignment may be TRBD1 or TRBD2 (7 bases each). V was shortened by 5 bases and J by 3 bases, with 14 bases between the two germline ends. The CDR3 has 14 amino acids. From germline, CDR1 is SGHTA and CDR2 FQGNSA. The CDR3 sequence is CASSLQGGGYEQYF. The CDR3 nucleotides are TGTGCCAGCAGCCTGCAGGGGGGGGGCTACGAGCAGTACTTC. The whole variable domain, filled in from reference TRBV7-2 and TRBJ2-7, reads GAGVSQSPSNKVTEKGKDVELRCDPISGHTALYWYRQSLGQGLEFLIYFQGNSAPDKSGLPSDRFSAERTGGSVSTLTIQRTQQEDSAVYLCASSLQGGGYEQYFGPGTRLTVT.

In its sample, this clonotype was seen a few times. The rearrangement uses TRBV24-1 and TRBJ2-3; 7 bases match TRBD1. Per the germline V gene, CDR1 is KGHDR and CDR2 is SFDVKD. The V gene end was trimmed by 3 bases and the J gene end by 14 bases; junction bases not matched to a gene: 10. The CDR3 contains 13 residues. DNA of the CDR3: TGTGCCACCAGTGATCCCGGGACAGCCACCCGGTATTTT. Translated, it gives CATSDPGTATRYF.

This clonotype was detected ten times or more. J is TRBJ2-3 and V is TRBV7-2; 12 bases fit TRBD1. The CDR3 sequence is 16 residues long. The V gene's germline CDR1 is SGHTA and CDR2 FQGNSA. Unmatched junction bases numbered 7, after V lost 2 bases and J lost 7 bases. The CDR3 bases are TGTGCCAGCAGCTTAACCGGGACAGGGGGCCAACATACGCAGTATTTT. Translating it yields CASSLTGTGGQHTQYF.

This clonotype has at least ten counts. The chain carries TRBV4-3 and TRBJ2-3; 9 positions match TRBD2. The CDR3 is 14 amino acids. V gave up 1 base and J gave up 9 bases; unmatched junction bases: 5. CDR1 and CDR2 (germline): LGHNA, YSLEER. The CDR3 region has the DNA TGCGCCAGCAGCCAAGGGCTAGCGGGACCGACGCAGTATTTT. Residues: CASSQGLAGPTQYF.

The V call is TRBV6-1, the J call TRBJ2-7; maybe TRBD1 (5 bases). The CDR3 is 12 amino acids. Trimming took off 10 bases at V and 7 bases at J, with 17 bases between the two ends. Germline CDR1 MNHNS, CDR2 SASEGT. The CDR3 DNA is TGTGCCACCACGCCGCAGGGAATAGAGCAGTACTTC. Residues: CATTPQGIEQYF.